Shown below are 19 T cell receptor beta chains from a single sample sequenced in a study of T cells in tumors and immune-related adverse events. Measured with immunoSEQ multiplex PCR; TCRdb has only the in-frame clones, and not every one. The sample comprises roughly 20,000 clones, 75% to 95% of which are singletons, and 1.2% to 1.5% rests with the top ten. The specimen was lymph node tissue, collected from a patient treated with anti-PD-1 therapy. The receptors stem from a female donor with metastatic renal cell carcinoma.

The chain uses TRBV28 and TRBJ1-5; 8 bases line up with TRBD1. Trimming cost V 6 bases and J 2 bases; bases outside gene matches: 9. The CDR3 is made up of 16 amino acids. Germline V lookup: CDR1 MDHEN, CDR2 SYDVKM. CDR3 coding DNA: TGTGCCAGCAGGCCCTCGGACAGGGCTGGCAATCAGCCCCAGCATTTT. Amino acids: CASRPSDRAGNQPQHF.

The chain employs TRBV6-5 and TRBJ2-3; 7 nucleotides align to TRBD2. The CDR3 has 14 amino acids. Germline CDR1 reads MNHEY; CDR2 reads SVGAGI. V lost 6 bases, J lost 6 bases, and 9 bases stayed unmatched. The CDR3 DNA reads TGTGCCAGCAGGCGGACTAGGGTCCGGGATACGCAGTATTTT. It codes for CASRRTRVRDTQYF.

This chain uses TRBV5-1 with TRBJ1-3; 7 bases line up with TRBD1. The CDR3 has 12 amino acids. J lost 7 bases, V lost 2 bases, and 0 bases had no gene match. The germline gives CDR1 SGHRS, CDR2 YFSETQ. The CDR3 reads CASSLQGNTIYF. CDR3 nucleotide sequence: TGCGCCAGCAGCTTACAGGGGAACACCATATATTTT.

The chain links TRBV7-9 to TRBJ1-5; tentative D call: TRBD1 (5 bases). The CDR3 has 15 amino acids. V was shortened by 5 bases and J by 5 bases, with 16 bases between the two germline ends. Germline-derived CDR1 and CDR2 are SEHNR and FQNEAQ (reference sequence). Here the CDR3 DNA reads TGTGCCAGCAGCCCCGTTGGAGGGGCCGATCAGCCCCAGCATTTT. Translation gives CASSPVGGADQPQHF. The whole variable domain, filled in from reference TRBV7-9 and TRBJ1-5, reads DTGVSQNPRHKITKRGQNVTFRCDPISEHNRLYWYRQTLGQGPEFLTYFQNEAQLEKSRLLSDRFSAERPKGSFSTLEIQRTEQGDSAMYLCASSPVGGADQPQHFGDGTRLSIL.

This clone appeared once. CDR3 sequence reads: CASSLSTGELFF. CDR3 in DNA: TGTGCCAGCAGCCTAAGTACCGGGGAGCTGTTTTTT. The chain recombines TRBV11-2 with TRBJ2-2, with D hard to call. Per the germline V gene, CDR1 is SGHAT and CDR2 is FQNNGV. Trimming cost V 5 bases and J 5 bases, with 6 bases left between them. This CDR3 has 12 residues.

The chain couples TRBV18 to TRBJ2-7; D remains unclear. The germline gives CDR1 KGHSH, CDR2 LQKENI. Trimming stripped 0 bases from V and 6 bases from J, with 18 bases between. This CDR3 region has 16 residues. CDR3 region: CASSPPEEYHAGEQYF. The CDR3 nucleotides are TGTGCCAGCTCACCACCGGAAGAATACCATGCTGGCGAGCAGTACTTC.

In this sample, this clone turned up once. The chain is built from TRBV30 and TRBJ1-1, with TRBD1 as a possible D gene (6 bases). Looked up from germline, CDR1 is GTSNPN and CDR2 is SVGIG (reference sequence). The V end was cut by 3 bases, the J end by 1 base, with 15 bases between. The CDR3 has 15 amino acids. CDR3 loop: CAWSKGGGENTEAFF. The CDR3 nucleotides read TGTGCCTGGAGCAAGGGGGGGGGTGAGAACACTGAAGCTTTCTTT.

The genes are TRBV15 and TRBJ1-2; a possible D gene is TRBD1 (5 bases). The CDR3 has 15 residues. Trimming took off 0 bases at V and 2 bases at J, with 10 bases between the two ends. Germline V CDR1 and CDR2: LNHNV, YYDKDF (reference sequence). In DNA, the CDR3 is TGTGCCACCAGCAGAGAGGGGACCCTGAACTATGGCTACACCTTC. Protein product: CATSREGTLNYGYTF.

The rearrangement links TRBV9 to TRBJ2-7, with a possible D match to TRBD2 (7 bases). The CDR3 is 15 residues long. CDR1 SGDLS and CDR2 YYNGEE come from the germline V gene. Trimming took off 1 base at V and 1 base at J, with 12 bases between the two ends. The DNA for the CDR3 is TGTGCCAGCAGCGTAAATGCGGGGGCGTCCTACGAGCAGTACTTC. It yields the protein CASSVNAGASYEQYF.

This rearrangement joins TRBV11-3 to TRBJ1-1; D gene uncertain. Trimming removed 5 bases at V and 3 bases at J, with 4 bases between. This CDR3 has 11 amino acids. Per the germline V gene, CDR1 is SGHNT and CDR2 is YENEEA. The CDR3 nucleotides read TGTGCCAGCAGCCCGGACACTGAAGCTTTCTTT. Translated, it gives CASSPDTEAFF.

The V and J genes are TRBV19 and TRBJ2-3; D may be TRBD2 (5 bases). Trimming removed 6 bases at V and 1 base at J, with 11 bases between. There are 14 residues in the CDR3. Germline V gives CDR1 LNHDA, CDR2 SQIVND (reference sequence). CDR3: CASSSEEGTDTQYF. In DNA form, the CDR3 reads TGTGCCAGTAGCTCGGAGGAGGGCACAGATACGCAGTATTTT. Drawing the rest from reference TRBV19 and TRBJ2-3, the complete variable domain is DGGITQSPKYLFRKEGQNVTLSCEQNLNHDAMYWYRQDPGQGLRLIYYSQIVNDFQKGDIAEGYSVSREKKESFPLTVTSAQKNPTAFYLCASSSEEGTDTQYFGPGTRLTVL.

The chain links TRBV7-9 to TRBJ1-1; D perhaps matches TRBD1 (5 bases). The germline CDR1 and CDR2 sequences are SEHNR and FQNEAQ (reference sequence). Trimming removed 5 bases from V and 0 bases from J, with 10 bases in between. The CDR3 runs 14 residues. This chain's CDR3 is CASSRDRLNTEAFF. CDR3 DNA sequence: TGTGCCAGCAGCCGCGACAGACTGAACACTGAAGCTTTCTTT.

The rearrangement joins TRBV7-9 to TRBJ2-1, with 11 positions matching TRBD2. Losses at the gene ends were 7 bases for V and 5 bases for J; bases not matched to a gene: 7. Germline V gene sequence: CDR1 SEHNR, CDR2 FQNEAQ (reference sequence). The CDR3 extends over 15 amino acids. The CDR3 DNA reads as TGTGCCAGCACCTCGCCGGGACTAGCGGACAATGAGCAGTTCTTC. Protein sequence: CASTSPGLADNEQFF.

The gene calls are TRBV6-6 and TRBJ1-5; a weak D match, TRBD1 (5 bases). Germline CDR1 is MNHNY and CDR2 is SVGAGI (reference sequence). Trimming took 7 bases from V and 7 from J, leaving 14 bases between them. The length of the CDR3 is 13 residues. Here the CDR3 DNA reads TGTGCCAGCAACCAGGGTTTAGGACAGCCCCAGCATTTT. Its translation is CASNQGLGQPQHF.

The gene calls are TRBV10-3 and TRBJ2-7; TRBD2 aligns across 14 bases. Trimming took 6 bases from V and 1 from J; bases not matched to a gene: 8. CDR3 length: 17 residues. The germline CDR1 and CDR2 sequences are ENHRY and SYGVKD. CDR3 loop: CAISEGGLAGGSYEQYF. The CDR3 DNA follows: TGTGCCATCAGCGAAGGAGGACTAGCGGGGGGTTCCTACGAGCAGTACTTC.

This clone was observed once. The rearrangement uses TRBV7-9 and TRBJ2-5; weak D call: TRBD2 (5 bases). Deletions cut 3 bases from V and 2 bases from J, with 7 bases between. Germline values: CDR1 SEHNR, CDR2 FQNEAQ (reference sequence). The CDR3 is made up of 13 amino acids. The CDR3 loop reads CASSLPGQETQYF. The CDR3 nucleotides are TGTGCCAGCAGCTTGCCGGGACAAGAGACCCAGTACTTC.

The chain is built from TRBV20-1 and TRBJ2-7; 7 nucleotides align to TRBD1. Unmatched junction bases numbered 3, after V lost 5 bases and J lost 5 bases. CDR3 length equals 11 residues. CDR1 and CDR2 (germline): DFQATT, SNEGSKA (reference sequence). The CDR3: CSAAQGNEQYF. The CDR3 DNA reads as TGCAGTGCTGCACAGGGGAACGAGCAGTACTTC.

The rearrangement links TRBV30 to TRBJ1-2; no clear D. The V gene lost 5 bases and the J gene lost 1 base, with 20 bases spanning the gap. The CDR3 sequence is 16 residues long. Germline values: CDR1 GTSNPN, CDR2 SVGIG (reference sequence). CDR3 residues: CAWSLMPGSVNYGYTF. For the CDR3, the DNA is TGTGCCTGGTCACTCATGCCGGGTTCCGTTAACTATGGCTACACCTTC.

V gene TRBV15 combines with J gene TRBJ2-3; perhaps TRBD1 as D (6 bases). V lost 5 bases and J 9 bases, leaving 9 bases between the germline ends. CDR1 is LNHNV and CDR2 is YYDKDF in the germline V gene (reference sequence). The CDR3 has 11 residues. CDR3 amino acids: CATSWDKTQYF. CDR3 nucleotide sequence: TGTGCCACCAGCTGGGACAAGACGCAGTATTTT.